The 32 T cell receptor beta chains below were found in one sample sequenced in a study of identical twins. TCRdb redid the calling of the 5' RACE reads with MiXCR, one entry per CDR3 protein. Of roughly 250,000 distinct CDR3 sequences in the sample, 6.5% to 9% were seen once. These data were likewise used in another study, on yellow fever vaccine responses in identical twins.

Sample: CD8+ T cells sorted from blood. These receptors all come from a woman in her late teens or twenties in good health.

The chain links TRBV2 to TRBJ1-1, with D possibly being TRBD1 (6 bases). The CDR3 consists of 13 residues. Trimming took 6 bases from V and 4 from J, leaving 12 bases between them. Germline V gives CDR1 SNHLY, CDR2 FYNNEI. The CDR3 sequence: CASSTGASTEAFF. As DNA, the CDR3 is TGTGCCAGCAGCACGGGGGCTTCCACTGAAGCTTTCTTT. Full variable domain (remainder filled in from reference TRBV2 and TRBJ1-1): EPEVTQTPSHQVTQMGQEVILRCVPISNHLYFYWYRQILGQKVEFLVSFYNNEISEKSEIFDDQFSVERPDGSNFTLKIRSTKLEDSAMYFCASSTGASTEAFFGQGTRLTVV.

The chain recombines TRBV5-1 with TRBJ1-2; no reliable D call. Germline CDR1 is SGHRS and CDR2 is YFSETQ. Deletions cut 0 bases from V and 0 bases from J, with 15 bases between. The CDR3 sequence is 17 residues long. Here the CDR3 reads CASSLVGNGFPNYGYTF. The CDR3, as DNA: TGCGCCAGCAGCTTGGTCGGGAATGGTTTCCCTAACTATGGCTACACCTTC. Combining the CDR3 with reference TRBV5-1 and TRBJ1-2 gives the whole variable domain KAGVTQTPRYLIKTRGQQVTLSCSPISGHRSVSWYQQTPGQGLQFLFEYFSETQRNKGNFPGRFSGRQFSNSRSEMNVSTLELGDSALYLCASSLVGNGFPNYGYTFGSGTRLTVV.

This clonotype occurred many times. V usage is TRBV2 and J usage is TRBJ1-2; D gene unclear. CDR3 length: 12 residues. Trimming shortened V by 0 bases and J by 12 bases, and 11 bases separated the two germline ends. Germline V lookup: CDR1 SNHLY, CDR2 FYNNEI. CDR3 sequence reads: CASSEARAEDTF. CDR3 nucleotide sequence: TGTGCCAGCAGTGAAGCGAGGGCAGAGGACACCTTC. The variable domain in full, completed from reference TRBV2 and TRBJ1-2, reads EPEVTQTPSHQVTQMGQEVILRCVPISNHLYFYWYRQILGQKVEFLVSFYNNEISEKSEIFDDQFSVERPDGSNFTLKIRSTKLEDSAMYFCASSEARAEDTFGSGTRLTVV.

This clonotype appeared a few times. This chain links TRBV7-9 with TRBJ2-7, with D unclear. Looked up from germline, CDR1 is SEHNR and CDR2 is FQNEAQ (reference sequence). This CDR3 is built from 13 residues. V gave up 5 bases and J gave up 5 bases, with 13 bases separating them. The CDR3 is CASSPTGSNEQYF. CDR3 sequence (DNA): TGTGCCAGCAGCCCAACCGGGTCCAACGAGCAGTACTTC.

This clonotype was detected ten times or more. The chain joins TRBV11-2 to TRBJ2-3; the match to TRBD2 covers 10 bases. V was clipped by 3 bases and J by 4 bases; unmatched bases: 19. CDR1 is SGHAT and CDR2 is FQNNGV in the germline V gene. The CDR3 is 20 residues long. The DNA of the CDR3 is TGTGCCAGCAGCTTCCCCGCTGGCAGGCAAACTAGCGGGGTGGCAGATACGCAGTATTTT. Protein: CASSFPAGRQTSGVADTQYF.

This chain connects TRBV12-3 or TRBV12-4 to TRBJ2-7; the D gene could be TRBD1 or TRBD2 (5 bases each). The V end lost 2 bases, the J end lost 6 bases, and 8 bases lay between the germline ends. The CDR3 is 12 amino acids. The CDR3 reads CASSLRDAEQYF. CDR3 bases: TGTGCCAGCAGTTTACGGGACGCCGAGCAGTACTTC.

This clonotype was counted at least ten times. The J gene is TRBJ2-1, the V gene TRBV5-1; D may be TRBD2 (6 bases). Germline V CDR1 and CDR2: SGHRS, YFSETQ. The V end lost 4 bases, the J end lost 1 base, and 15 bases lay between the germline ends. The CDR3 totals 16 residues. The CDR3 nucleotides are TGCGCCAGCAGCCCCGACTACGCGGGGTCCTACAATGAGCAGTTCTTC. This encodes CASSPDYAGSYNEQFF.

The sample holds many counts of this clonotype. The chain links TRBV12-3 or TRBV12-4 to TRBJ2-2, with a possible D match to TRBD2 (6 bases). The V gene lost 6 bases and the J gene lost 6 bases, with 14 bases spanning the gap. The CDR3 has 14 amino acids. In DNA, the CDR3 is TGTGCCAGCAGGGAGACTAGTTGGCCCGGGGAGCTGTTTTTT. Translated, it gives CASRETSWPGELFF.

This clonotype has at least ten counts. This rearrangement joins TRBV7-3 to TRBJ2-3; possibly TRBD1 or TRBD2 for D (6 bases each). Trimming cost V 6 bases and J 1 base, with 11 bases left between them. Germline CDR1 SGHTA, CDR2 FQGTGA. This CDR3 has 14 amino acids. The CDR3 nucleotides are TGTGCCAGCAGTTACGGGGGCGGCACAGATACGCAGTATTTT. This sequence encodes CASSYGGGTDTQYF.

This chain uses TRBV6-2 or TRBV6-3 with TRBJ2-2; possibly TRBD1 for D (5 bases). The CDR3 spans 13 residues. The V and J ends lost 2 bases and 7 bases respectively, with 8 bases between them. Germline assignment: CDR1 MNHEY and CDR2 SVGEGT. The CDR3 loop is CASSYVGVGELFF. In DNA, the CDR3 is TGTGCCAGCAGTTACGTAGGGGTCGGGGAGCTGTTTTTT.

This clonotype appeared a few times. The chain carries TRBV5-1 and TRBJ1-2; D gene ambiguous. Trimming took 3 bases from V and 5 from J, leaving 17 bases between them. This CDR3 has 15 amino acids. CDR1 is SGHRS and CDR2 is YFSETQ in the germline V gene. CDR3 in DNA: TGCGCCAGCAGCTCGGACGGCCCATGGGCGTATGGCTACACCTTC. It encodes CASSSDGPWAYGYTF.

The chain recombines TRBV6-1 with TRBJ2-3; 8 nucleotides align to TRBD2. The CDR3 runs 15 residues. From germline, CDR1 is MNHNS and CDR2 SASEGT. Trimming removed 6 bases from V and 6 bases from J; junction bases left unmatched: 11. CDR3 protein: CASRGGPAGGDTQYF. CDR3 DNA: TGTGCCAGCAGAGGAGGGCCGGCGGGAGGTGATACGCAGTATTTT.

V is TRBV28 and J is TRBJ2-7, with D perhaps TRBD1 (6 bases). This CDR3 comprises 18 residues. Germline loops: CDR1 MDHEN, CDR2 SYDVKM. The germline V and J ends were trimmed by 6 bases and 1 base, with 25 bases remaining between them. CDR3 region: CASSTPRDKYYGSYEQYF. The CDR3 nucleotides are TGTGCCAGCAGCACACCTCGGGACAAATACTACGGATCCTACGAGCAGTACTTC.

This clonotype was observed a few times. This sequence joins TRBV2 and TRBJ2-1, with a tentative D call TRBD1 (5 bases). Trimming pared 9 bases from V and 4 bases from J, leaving 7 bases between. The CDR3 has 11 residues. Germline CDR1 is SNHLY and CDR2 is FYNNEI. The CDR3 bases are TGTGCCAGACGACAGTACAATGAGCAGTTCTTC. Protein product: CARRQYNEQFF.

A single count supports this clonotype. The gene calls are TRBV9 and TRBJ2-1; tentatively, D is TRBD2 (6 bases). This CDR3 has 17 amino acids. Germline V gene sequence: CDR1 SGDLS, CDR2 YYNGEE. V lost 0 bases to trimming and J lost 2 bases, with 15 bases between them. In DNA, the CDR3 is TGTGCCAGCAGCGTAGATGGCGGGACCACTACCTACAATGAGCAGTTCTTC. This gives the protein CASSVDGGTTTYNEQFF.

This clonotype has more than one count but fewer than ten. The V call is TRBV10-3, the J call TRBJ2-5; D is unclear. Germline V lookup: CDR1 ENHRY, CDR2 SYGVKD. The CDR3 is 12 residues long. V gave up 2 bases and J gave up 5 bases, with 6 bases separating them. The CDR3 DNA is TGTGCCATCAGTGAGGGTTGGGAGACCCAGTACTTC. Translation gives CAISEGWETQYF.

At least ten counts were recorded for this clonotype. V is TRBV12-3 or TRBV12-4 and J is TRBJ2-3; 10 bases are shared with TRBD2. This CDR3 contains 15 residues. V was clipped by 4 bases and J by 3 bases; unmatched bases: 4. CDR3 in DNA: TGTGCCAGCAGTTACCAGCGGGGGGGGACAGATACGCAGTATTTT. It specifies CASSYQRGGTDTQYF.

CDR3 amino acids: CASSYSVEGIPNGYTF. The CDR3 DNA is TGTGCCAGCAGTTACTCCGTGGAGGGAATTCCAAATGGCTACACCTTC. The chain couples TRBV6-5 to TRBJ1-2; D not resolved. V dropped 0 bases and J dropped 6 bases, with 17 bases sitting between them. The CDR3 has 16 residues. From germline, CDR1 is MNHEY and CDR2 SVGAGI.

There are a few counts of this clonotype. The genes are TRBV7-2 and TRBJ2-1; 9 bases align to TRBD1. Germline loops: CDR1 SGHTA, CDR2 FQGNSA. V shed 4 bases and J 7 bases; nucleotides not matched to a gene: 8. CDR3 length: 15 amino acids. Here the CDR3 reads CASSYTGGVQNEQFF. The CDR3, as DNA: TGTGCCAGCAGCTATACAGGGGGCGTCCAGAATGAGCAGTTCTTC. Combining the CDR3 with reference TRBV7-2 and TRBJ2-1 gives the whole variable domain GAGVSQSPSNKVTEKGKDVELRCDPISGHTALYWYRQSLGQGLEFLIYFQGNSAPDKSGLPSDRFSAERTGGSVSTLTIQRTQQEDSAVYLCASSYTGGVQNEQFFGPGTRLTVL.

The genes are TRBV29-1 and TRBJ2-7, with TRBD2 identical over 8 bases. This CDR3 contains 17 residues. V was clipped by 3 bases and J by 3 bases; unmatched bases: 16. CDR1 is SQVTM and CDR2 is ANQGSEA in the germline V gene. The CDR3 protein is CSVEVLAGGPPRYEQYF. CDR3 bases: TGCAGCGTTGAGGTCCTCGCGGGAGGCCCCCCCCGCTACGAGCAGTACTTC.

This chain uses TRBV28 with TRBJ2-3; D is perhaps TRBD1 or TRBD2 (6 bases each). Germline V gene data show CDR1 as MDHEN and CDR2 as SYDVKM. V gave up 6 bases and J gave up 0 bases, with 19 bases separating them. The CDR3 extends over 17 amino acids. In nucleotides, the CDR3 is TGTGCCAGCAGCCCCTCGTTCGGGGGCTTTAGCACAGATACGCAGTATTTT. This gives the protein CASSPSFGGFSTDTQYF. Full variable domain (missing parts from reference TRBV28 and TRBJ2-3): DVKVTQSSRYLVKRTGEKVFLECVQDMDHENMFWYRQDPGLGLRLIYFSYDVKMKEKGDIPEGYSVSREKKERFSLILESASTNQTSMYLCASSPSFGGFSTDTQYFGPGTRLTVL.

There are many counts of this clonotype. This chain connects TRBV7-8 to TRBJ2-3; D might be TRBD2 (6 bases). Germline-derived CDR1 and CDR2 are SGHVS and FQNEAQ. The germline V and J ends were trimmed by 8 bases and 1 base, with 13 bases remaining between them. The CDR3 covers 14 residues. In DNA form, the CDR3 reads TGTGCCAGCCAGGAGGGCCGGGGCACAGATACGCAGTATTTT. Translation: CASQEGRGTDTQYF.

The chain employs TRBV11-2 and TRBJ2-5; 9 positions agree with TRBD2. CDR3 length: 18 residues. Losses at the gene ends were 2 bases for V and 1 base for J; bases not matched to a gene: 11. The germline V gene encodes CDR1 SGHAT and CDR2 FQNNGV. The CDR3 protein is CASSLFRRGGRSQETQYF. The CDR3 nucleotides read TGTGCCAGCAGCTTATTCCGGCGGGGGGGCCGTTCCCAAGAGACCCAGTACTTC.

This clonotype was seen many times. The CDR3 bases are TGTGCCAGCAGTGAAGAGGCAAGCGGGAGATACAATGAGCAGTTCTTC. It specifies CASSEEASGRYNEQFF. This chain links TRBV2 with TRBJ2-1, with 8 bases matching TRBD2. The CDR3 has 16 residues. V was pared by 1 base and J by 4 bases, with 6 bases of the junction left unmatched. Per the germline V gene, CDR1 is SNHLY and CDR2 is FYNNEI. The variable domain in full, completed from reference TRBV2 and TRBJ2-1, reads EPEVTQTPSHQVTQMGQEVILRCVPISNHLYFYWYRQILGQKVEFLVSFYNNEISEKSEIFDDQFSVERPDGSNFTLKIRSTKLEDSAMYFCASSEEASGRYNEQFFGPGTRLTVL.

This clonotype was recorded many times. V is TRBV28 and J is TRBJ1-2, with 12 bases lining up with TRBD1. Germline assignment: CDR1 MDHEN and CDR2 SYDVKM. J was trimmed by 8 bases and V by 2 bases; bases with no gene match: 6. The CDR3 totals 15 residues. CDR3 bases: TGTGCCAGCAGTTTAGAGGGACAGGGGGCGCAAGGCTACACCTTC. Translated: CASSLEGQGAQGYTF.

This clonotype appeared many times. The chain couples TRBV7-9 to TRBJ2-1; D ambiguous. Germline CDR1 reads SEHNR; CDR2 reads FQNEAQ (reference sequence). The CDR3 has 15 amino acids. Trimming left V 4 bases short and J 4 bases short, with 14 bases between. CDR3 region: CASSSSETSYNEQFF. CDR3 bases: TGTGCCAGCAGCTCATCTGAGACTTCGTACAATGAGCAGTTCTTC.

In DNA, the CDR3 is TGTGCCAGCAGCTTAGTTCGGGTACGCGGAAACACCGGGGAGCTGTTTTTT. It codes for CASSLVRVRGNTGELFF. The chain employs TRBV7-8 and TRBJ2-2, with D unclear. The CDR3 length is 17 residues. Germline V gene lookup returns CDR1 SGHVS and CDR2 FQNEAQ. V shed 1 base and J shed 2 bases, with 14 bases lying between them.

This clonotype was recorded a few times. This chain links TRBV20-1 with TRBJ1-1; D gene ambiguous. The germline gives CDR1 DFQATT, CDR2 SNEGSKA (reference sequence). The CDR3 runs 12 residues. The V end was cut by 3 bases, the J end by 0 bases, with 5 bases between. Here the CDR3 reads CSASILNTEAFF. CDR3 sequence (DNA): TGCAGTGCTAGCATCCTGAACACTGAAGCTTTCTTT.

With regard to this clonotype: At one boundary the junction diverges from the germline segment, which might be a read error. The chain carries TRBV12-3 or TRBV12-4 and TRBJ2-4, with D tentatively TRBD1 (5 bases). This CDR3 contains 11 residues. The CDR3 region has the DNA TGTGCCAGCAGTTTTGGGTTAGGACAAGACTTC. This codes for CASSFGLGQDF.

V usage is TRBV6-1 and J usage is TRBJ2-2; TRBD1 matches at 7 bases. This CDR3 contains 16 residues. Germline trimming cut 6 bases from V and 2 bases from J; bases unmatched to any gene: 9. Germline V gene sequence: CDR1 MNHNS, CDR2 SASEGT. The CDR3 here is CASSLSRDRNTGELFF. In nucleotides, the CDR3 is TGTGCCAGCAGCCTCAGCAGGGACAGAAACACCGGGGAGCTGTTTTTT.

This clonotype was recorded many times. The chain uses TRBV10-3 and TRBJ1-2, with a tentative D call TRBD1 (6 bases). CDR3 length: 15 residues. Trimming took 6 bases from V and 5 from J, leaving 19 bases between them. Germline V gene sequence: CDR1 ENHRY, CDR2 SYGVKD. CDR3 region: CAIRNTGPRGYGYTF. The CDR3 DNA sequence: TGTGCCATCAGGAATACAGGGCCGAGGGGGTATGGCTACACCTTC.

The sample holds many counts of this clonotype. This rearrangement joins TRBV12-3 or TRBV12-4 to TRBJ1-2; D possibly corresponds to TRBD1 (6 bases). The CDR3 spans 12 residues. The germline V and J ends were trimmed by 6 bases and 6 bases, with 11 bases remaining between them. The CDR3 protein is CASRPGAHGYTF. The CDR3 nucleotides are TGTGCCAGCAGGCCAGGGGCGCATGGCTACACCTTC.